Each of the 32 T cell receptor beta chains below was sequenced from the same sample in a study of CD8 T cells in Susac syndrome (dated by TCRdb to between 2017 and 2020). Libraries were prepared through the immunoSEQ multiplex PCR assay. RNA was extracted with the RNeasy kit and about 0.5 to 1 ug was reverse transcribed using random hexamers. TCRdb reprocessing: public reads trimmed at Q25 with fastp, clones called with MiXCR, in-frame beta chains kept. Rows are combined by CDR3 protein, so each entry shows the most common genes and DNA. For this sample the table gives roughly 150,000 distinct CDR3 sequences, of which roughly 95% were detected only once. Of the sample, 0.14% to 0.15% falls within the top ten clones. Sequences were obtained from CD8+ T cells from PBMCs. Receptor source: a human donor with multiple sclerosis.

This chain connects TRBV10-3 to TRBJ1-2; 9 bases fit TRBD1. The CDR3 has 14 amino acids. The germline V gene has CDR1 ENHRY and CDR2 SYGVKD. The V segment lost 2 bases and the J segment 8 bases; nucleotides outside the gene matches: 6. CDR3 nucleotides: TGTGCCATCAGTGAGCTCGGGACAGGGAGCGGCTACACCTTC. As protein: CAISELGTGSGYTF.

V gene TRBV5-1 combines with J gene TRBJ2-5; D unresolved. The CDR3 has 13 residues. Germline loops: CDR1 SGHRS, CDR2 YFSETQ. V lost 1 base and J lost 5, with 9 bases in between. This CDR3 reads CASSLSARETQYF. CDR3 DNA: TGCGCCAGCAGCTTGTCTGCCAGGGAGACCCAGTACTTC.

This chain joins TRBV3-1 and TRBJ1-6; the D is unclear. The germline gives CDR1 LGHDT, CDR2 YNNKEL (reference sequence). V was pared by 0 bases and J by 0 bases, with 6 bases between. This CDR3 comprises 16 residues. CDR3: CASSQEHPSYNSPLHF. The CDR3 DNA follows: TGTGCCAGCAGCCAAGAACACCCCTCCTATAATTCACCCCTCCACTTT.

The CDR3 DNA sequence: TGTGCCACCAGCAGACCAGATGGGGACACTGAAGCTTTCTTT. Amino acids: CATSRPDGDTEAFF. V and J are TRBV15 and TRBJ1-1, with unresolved D. CDR1 and CDR2 from the germline V gene are LNHNV and YYDKDF (reference sequence). The V end was cut by 2 bases, the J end by 3 bases, with 10 bases between. The CDR3 length is 14 residues.

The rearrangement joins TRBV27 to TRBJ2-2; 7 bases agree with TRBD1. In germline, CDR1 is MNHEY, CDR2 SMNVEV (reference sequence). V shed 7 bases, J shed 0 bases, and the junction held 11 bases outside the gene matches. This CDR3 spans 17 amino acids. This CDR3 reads CASTPPLGQPNTGELFF. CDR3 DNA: TGTGCCAGCACCCCTCCCCTGGGACAGCCGAACACCGGGGAGCTGTTTTTT.

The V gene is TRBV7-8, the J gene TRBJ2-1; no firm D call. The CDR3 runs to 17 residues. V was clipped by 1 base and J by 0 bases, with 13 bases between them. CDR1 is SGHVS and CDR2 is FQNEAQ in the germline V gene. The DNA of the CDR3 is TGTGCCAGCAGCTTAGATTCTTCACAGAGCTCCTACAATGAGCAGTTCTTC. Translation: CASSLDSSQSSYNEQFF.

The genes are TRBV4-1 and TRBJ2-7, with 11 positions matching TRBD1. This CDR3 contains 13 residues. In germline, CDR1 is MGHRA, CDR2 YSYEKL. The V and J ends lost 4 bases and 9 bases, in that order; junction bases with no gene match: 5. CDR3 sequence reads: CASSLGTGGGQYF. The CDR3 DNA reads TGCGCCAGCAGCCTCGGGACAGGGGGTGGGCAGTACTTC.

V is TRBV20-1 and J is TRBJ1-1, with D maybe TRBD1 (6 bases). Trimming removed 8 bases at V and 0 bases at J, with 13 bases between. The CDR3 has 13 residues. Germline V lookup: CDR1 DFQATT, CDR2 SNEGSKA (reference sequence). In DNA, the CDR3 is TGCAGTCATTGGCAGGGGATGAACACTGAAGCTTTCTTT. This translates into CSHWQGMNTEAFF.

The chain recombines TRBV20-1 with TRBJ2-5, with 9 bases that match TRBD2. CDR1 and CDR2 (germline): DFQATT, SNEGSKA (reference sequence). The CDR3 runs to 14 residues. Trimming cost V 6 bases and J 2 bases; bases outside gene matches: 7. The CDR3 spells CSATTSGFQETQYF. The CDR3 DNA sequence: TGCAGTGCCACGACTAGCGGATTTCAAGAGACCCAGTACTTC.

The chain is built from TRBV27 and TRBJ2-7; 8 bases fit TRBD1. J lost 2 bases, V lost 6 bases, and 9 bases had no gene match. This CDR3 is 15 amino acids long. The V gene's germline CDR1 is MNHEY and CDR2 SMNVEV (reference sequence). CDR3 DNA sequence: TGTGCCAGCAGCCCTCGACAGGGGACCCCCTACGAGCAGTACGTC. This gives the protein CASSPRQGTPYEQYV.

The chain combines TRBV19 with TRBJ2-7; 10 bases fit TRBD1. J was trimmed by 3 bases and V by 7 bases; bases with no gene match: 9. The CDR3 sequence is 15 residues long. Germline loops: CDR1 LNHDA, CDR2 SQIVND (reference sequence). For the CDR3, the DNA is TGTGCCAGTACGTATGGGACAGGGGAGTTCTACGAGCAGTACTTC. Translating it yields CASTYGTGEFYEQYF.

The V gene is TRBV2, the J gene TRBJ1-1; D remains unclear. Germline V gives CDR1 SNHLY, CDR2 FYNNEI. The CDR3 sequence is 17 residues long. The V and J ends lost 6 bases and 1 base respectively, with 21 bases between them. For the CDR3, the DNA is TGTGCCAGCAGCCTCTCCCTAAAAGACACGGCGAACACTGAAGCTTTCTTT. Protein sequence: CASSLSLKDTANTEAFF.

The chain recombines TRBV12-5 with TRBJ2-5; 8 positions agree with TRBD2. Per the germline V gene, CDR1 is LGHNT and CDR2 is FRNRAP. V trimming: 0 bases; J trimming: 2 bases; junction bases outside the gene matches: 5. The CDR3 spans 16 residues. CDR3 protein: CASGLVPGGGQETQYF. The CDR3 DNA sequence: TGTGCTAGTGGTTTGGTACCCGGGGGGGGGCAAGAGACCCAGTACTTC.

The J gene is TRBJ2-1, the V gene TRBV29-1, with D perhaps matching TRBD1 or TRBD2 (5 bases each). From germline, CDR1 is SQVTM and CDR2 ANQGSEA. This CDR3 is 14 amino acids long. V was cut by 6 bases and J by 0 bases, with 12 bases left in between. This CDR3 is CSVVWGSSYNEQFF. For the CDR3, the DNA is TGCAGCGTGGTGTGGGGGAGCTCCTACAATGAGCAGTTCTTC.

As DNA, the CDR3 is TGTGCCAGCAGCTACGCCGGGACAGGGAATGATGGCTACACCTTC. Encoded protein: CASSYAGTGNDGYTF. The chain couples TRBV9 to TRBJ1-2; the match to TRBD1 covers 9 bases. The CDR3 totals 15 residues. The ends lost 4 bases at V and 6 bases at J; junction bases unmatched: 10. The V gene's germline CDR1 is SGDLS and CDR2 YYNGEE.

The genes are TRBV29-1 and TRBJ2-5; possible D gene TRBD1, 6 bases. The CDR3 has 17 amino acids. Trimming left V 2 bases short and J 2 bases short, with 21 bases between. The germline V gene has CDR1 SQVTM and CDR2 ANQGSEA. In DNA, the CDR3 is TGCAGCGTTGAAATATCGGGACAACGCCACGCACAAGAGACCCAGTACTTC. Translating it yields CSVEISGQRHAQETQYF.

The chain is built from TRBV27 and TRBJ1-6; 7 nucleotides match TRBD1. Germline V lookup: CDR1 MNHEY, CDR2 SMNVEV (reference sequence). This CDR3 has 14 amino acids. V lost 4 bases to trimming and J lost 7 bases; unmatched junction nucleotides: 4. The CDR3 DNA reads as TGTGCCAGCAGTTGGAGACAGGGAAATTCACCCCTCCACTTT. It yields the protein CASSWRQGNSPLHF.

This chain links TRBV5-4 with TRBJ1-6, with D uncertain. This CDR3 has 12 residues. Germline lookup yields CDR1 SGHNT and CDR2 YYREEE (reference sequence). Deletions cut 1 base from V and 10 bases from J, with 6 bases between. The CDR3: CASSLFGSPLHF. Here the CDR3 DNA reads TGTGCCAGCAGCTTGTTTGGATCACCCCTCCACTTT.

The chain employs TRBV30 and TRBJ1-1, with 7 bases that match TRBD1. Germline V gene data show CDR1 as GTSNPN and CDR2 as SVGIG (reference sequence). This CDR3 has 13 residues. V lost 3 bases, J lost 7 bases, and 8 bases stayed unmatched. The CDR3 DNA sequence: TGTGCCTGGAGCCCAGGGGGGGGGATTGAAGCTTTCTTT. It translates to CAWSPGGGIEAFF.

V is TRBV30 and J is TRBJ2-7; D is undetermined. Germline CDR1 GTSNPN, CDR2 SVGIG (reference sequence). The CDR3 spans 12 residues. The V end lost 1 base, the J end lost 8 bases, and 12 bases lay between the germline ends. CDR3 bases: TGTGCCTGGAGTGACACGGGCGGCAAGCAGTACGTC. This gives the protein CAWSDTGGKQYV.

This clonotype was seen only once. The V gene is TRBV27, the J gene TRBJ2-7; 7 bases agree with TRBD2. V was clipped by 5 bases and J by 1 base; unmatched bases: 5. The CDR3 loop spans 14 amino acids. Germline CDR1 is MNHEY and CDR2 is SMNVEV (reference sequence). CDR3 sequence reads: CASSPGLQSYEQYF. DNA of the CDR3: TGTGCCAGCAGTCCGGGACTACAGTCCTACGAGCAGTACTTC.

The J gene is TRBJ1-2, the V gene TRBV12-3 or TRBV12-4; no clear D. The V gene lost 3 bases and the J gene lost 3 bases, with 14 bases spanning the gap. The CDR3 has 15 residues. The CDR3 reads CASSFPRDGDYGYTF. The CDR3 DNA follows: TGTGCCAGCAGTTTTCCACGAGACGGGGACTATGGCTACACCTTC.

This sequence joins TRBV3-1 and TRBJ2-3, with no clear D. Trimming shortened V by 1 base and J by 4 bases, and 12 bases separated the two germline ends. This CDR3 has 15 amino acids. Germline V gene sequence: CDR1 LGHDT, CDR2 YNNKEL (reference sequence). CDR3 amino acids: CASSQVAGSADTQYF. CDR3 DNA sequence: TGTGCCAGCAGCCAAGTCGCAGGATCTGCAGATACGCAGTATTTT.

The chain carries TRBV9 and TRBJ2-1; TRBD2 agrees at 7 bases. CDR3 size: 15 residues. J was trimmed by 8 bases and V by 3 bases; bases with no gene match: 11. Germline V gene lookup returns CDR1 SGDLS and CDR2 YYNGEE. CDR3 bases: TGTGCCAGCAGCGGCGGGACTATCACCTTGGATGAGCAGTTCTTC. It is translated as CASSGGTITLDEQFF.

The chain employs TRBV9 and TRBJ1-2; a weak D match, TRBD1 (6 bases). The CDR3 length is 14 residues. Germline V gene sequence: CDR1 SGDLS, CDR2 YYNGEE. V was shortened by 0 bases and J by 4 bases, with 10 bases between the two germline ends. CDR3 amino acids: CASSVEDSVYGYTF. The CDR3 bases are TGTGCCAGCAGCGTAGAGGACAGCGTCTATGGCTACACCTTC.

The CDR3 sequence is CASSLGASSTDTQYF. In DNA form, the CDR3 reads TGTGCCAGCAGCTTAGGCGCCTCTAGCACAGATACGCAGTATTTT. The chain joins TRBV7-6 to TRBJ2-3; D is ambiguous. This CDR3 has 15 residues. The V end lost 1 base, the J end lost 0 bases, and 8 bases lay between the germline ends. The germline gives CDR1 SGHVS, CDR2 FNYEAQ.

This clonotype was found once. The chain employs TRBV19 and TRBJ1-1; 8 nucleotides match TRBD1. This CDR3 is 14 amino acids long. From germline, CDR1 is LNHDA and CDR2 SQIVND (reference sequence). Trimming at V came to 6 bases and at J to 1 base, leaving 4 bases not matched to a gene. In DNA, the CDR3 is TGTGCCAGTAGACCGGACAGGGCGAACACTGAAGCTTTCTTT. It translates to CASRPDRANTEAFF.

The CDR3 loop is CAWSVPNAGNTIYF. CDR3 sequence (DNA): TGTGCCTGGAGTGTACCTAACGCGGGGAACACCATATATTTT. The V and J genes are TRBV30 and TRBJ1-3; D gene unclear. Trimming took 0 bases from V and 7 from J, leaving 13 bases between them. Germline V gene data show CDR1 as GTSNPN and CDR2 as SVGIG (reference sequence). This CDR3 has 14 amino acids. Full variable domain (rest looked up from reference TRBV30 and TRBJ1-3): SQTIHQWPATLVQPVGSPLSLECTVEGTSNPNLYWYRQAAGRGLQLLFYSVGIGQISSEVPQNLSASRPQDRQFILSSKKLLLSDSGFYLCAWSVPNAGNTIYFGEGSWLTVV.

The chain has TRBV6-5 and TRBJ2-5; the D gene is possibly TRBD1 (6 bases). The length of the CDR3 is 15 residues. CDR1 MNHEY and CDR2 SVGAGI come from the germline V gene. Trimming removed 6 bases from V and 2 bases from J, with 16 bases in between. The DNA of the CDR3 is TGTGCCAGCAGCCCGACGGACAGATGGCAAGAGACCCAGTACTTC. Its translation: CASSPTDRWQETQYF.

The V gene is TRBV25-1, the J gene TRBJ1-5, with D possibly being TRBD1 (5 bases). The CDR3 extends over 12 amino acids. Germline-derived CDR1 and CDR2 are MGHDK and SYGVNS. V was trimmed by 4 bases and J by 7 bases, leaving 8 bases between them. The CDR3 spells CASSVGDQPQHF. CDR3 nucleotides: TGTGCCAGCAGTGTCGGGGACCAGCCCCAGCATTTT.

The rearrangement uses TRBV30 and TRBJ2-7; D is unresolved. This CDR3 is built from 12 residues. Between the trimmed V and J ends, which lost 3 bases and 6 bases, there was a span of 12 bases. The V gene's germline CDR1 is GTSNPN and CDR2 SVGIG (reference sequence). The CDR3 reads CAWRGVSAEQYF. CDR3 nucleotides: TGTGCCTGGAGAGGAGTCTCAGCCGAGCAGTACTTC.

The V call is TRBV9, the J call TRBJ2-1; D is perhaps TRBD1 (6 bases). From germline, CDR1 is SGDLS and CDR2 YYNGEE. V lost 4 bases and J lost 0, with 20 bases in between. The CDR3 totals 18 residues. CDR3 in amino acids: CASSPGVVERASYNEQFF. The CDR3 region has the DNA TGTGCCAGCAGCCCAGGGGTTGTGGAGAGGGCCTCCTACAATGAGCAGTTCTTC.